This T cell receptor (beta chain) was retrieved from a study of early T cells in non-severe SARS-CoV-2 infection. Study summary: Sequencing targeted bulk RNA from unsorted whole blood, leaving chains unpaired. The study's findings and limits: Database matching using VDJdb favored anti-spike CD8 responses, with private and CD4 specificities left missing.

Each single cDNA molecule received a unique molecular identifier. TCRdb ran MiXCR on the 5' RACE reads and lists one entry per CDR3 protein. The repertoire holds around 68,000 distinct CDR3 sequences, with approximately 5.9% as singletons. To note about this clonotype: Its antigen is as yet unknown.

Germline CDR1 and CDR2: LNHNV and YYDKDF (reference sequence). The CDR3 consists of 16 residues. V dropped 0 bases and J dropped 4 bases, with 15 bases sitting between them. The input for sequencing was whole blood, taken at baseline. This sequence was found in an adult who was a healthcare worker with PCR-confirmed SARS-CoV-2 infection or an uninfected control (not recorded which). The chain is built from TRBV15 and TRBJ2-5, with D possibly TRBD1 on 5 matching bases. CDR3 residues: CATSRDPAQGSETQYF. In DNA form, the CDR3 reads TGTGCCACCAGCAGAGACCCGGCTCAGGGTTCAGAGACCCAGTACTTC.